This is a list of T cell receptor beta chains from one sample in a study of CD8 T cells in ankylosing spondylitis. TCRdb re-analysed the 5' RACE reads in MiXCR, keeping a single row per CDR3 protein. The sample records 84,000 or so distinct CDR3 sequences, around 30% being singletons. The sequenced material came from blood, either unsorted or a sorted T cell fraction (not recorded which). The receptors were sampled from a male donor with ankylosing spondylitis or in good health (not recorded which). Each CDR3 is given with its conserved first and last residue. Each record gives: clone size, D gene, V gene, J gene, CDR3 DNA, CDR3 protein. The D gene is left open where the match is weak. Clone size is given for some rows only: seen once, a few or many times, or a class if the clone is expanded.

>once|TRBD1|TRBV18|TRBJ1-6
TGTGCCAGCTCACCACGACGACAGGGCGGATCACCCCTCCACTTT
CASSPRRQGGSPLHF
>NA|NA|TRBV2|TRBJ1-2
TGTGCCAGCAGCCTTCTGGGCAAGTATGGCTACACCTTC
CASSLLGKYGYTF
>many|NA|TRBV5-1|TRBJ1-2
TGCGCCAGCAGCTTGGAGTTGGGGAACTATGGCTACACCTTC
CASSLELGNYGYTF
>NA|TRBD2|TRBV10-3|TRBJ2-3
TGTGCCACGGAGGGTAGCGGGAGCCTAGGCACAGATACGCAGTATTTT
CATEGSGSLGTDTQYF
>few|TRBD1|TRBV20-1|TRBJ2-3
TGCAGTGCAATCGGACAGGGGACTTACACAGATACGCAGTATTTT
CSAIGQGTYTDTQYF
>NA|NA|TRBV5-1|TRBJ2-7
TGCGCCAGCAGCTTAGGGGGGCTTTACTACGAGCAGTACTTC
CASSLGGLYYEQYF
>NA|TRBD2|TRBV20-1|TRBJ2-1
TGCAGTGCTAGCAGAGCGGGAGGGTATTACAATGAGCAGTTCTTC
CSASRAGGYYNEQFF
>NA|NA|TRBV6-1|TRBJ2-3
TGTGCCACCGCCCCCAGCACTAGCACAGATACGCAGTATTTT
CATAPSTSTDTQYF
>few|TRBD1|TRBV20-1|TRBJ1-2
TGCAGTGCTAGGAGGACAGGGGGTAACGGCTACACCTTC
CSARRTGGNGYTF
>NA|NA|TRBV12-3/TRBV12-4|TRBJ1-1
TGTGCCAGCAGTTTAGGTACACTGAGGGGGACTGAAGCTTTCTTT
CASSLGTLRGTEAFF
>NA|TRBD2|TRBV9|TRBJ2-3
TGTGCCAGCAGCGTAGACCTAGCGGGGGGTTCAGATACGCAGTATTTT
CASSVDLAGGSDTQYF
>NA|TRBD2|TRBV24-1|TRBJ2-1
TGTGCCACCAGGACTAGCAATGGCGATGAGCAGTTCTTC
CATRTSNGDEQFF
>NA|TRBD1|TRBV19|TRBJ1-5
TGTGCCAGTGGGACAGGGCTTGATCAGCCCCAGCATTTT
CASGTGLDQPQHF
>NA|NA|TRBV10-3|TRBJ2-5
TGTGCCATCAGTGAGTCGGGCCAGGGTAAGGAGACCCAGTACTTC
CAISESGQGKETQYF
>NA|NA|TRBV14|TRBJ2-1
TGTGCCAGCAGCCAACTTGGGCTAGCAGGCTACAATGAGCAGTTCTTC
CASSQLGLAGYNEQFF
>NA|TRBD1|TRBV2|TRBJ1-2
TGTGCCAGCAAGGGGGCACAGGAAGGCTACACCTTC
CASKGAQEGYTF
>NA|NA|TRBV5-5|TRBJ2-7
TGTGCCAGCAGCTTTAAAGGGGACGAGCAGTACTTC
CASSFKGDEQYF
>few|NA|TRBV29-1|TRBJ2-7
TGCAGCGTTGAAAGAAGGTCGGGAGCGGCCTACGAGCAGTACTTC
CSVERRSGAAYEQYF
>many|NA|TRBV20-1|TRBJ2-6
TGCAGTGTTGGGACCCCATCTAGCTCTGGGGCCAACGTCCTGACTTTC
CSVGTPSSSGANVLTF
>few|NA|TRBV7-9|TRBJ1-5
TGTGCCAGCAGCTTAAGGGGGGGCGCGAATCAGCCCCAGCATTTT
CASSLRGGANQPQHF
>few|TRBD2|TRBV5-5|TRBJ2-2
TGTGCCAGCAGCCCGGGACTAGCGGGGAACACCGGGGAGCTGTTTTTT
CASSPGLAGNTGELFF
>few|TRBD1|TRBV20-1|TRBJ1-2
TGCAGTGCTAATACAGGGGATGGCTACACCTTC
CSANTGDGYTF
>NA|NA|TRBV5-1|TRBJ1-6
TGCGCCAGCAGCTTGGTTTTCAGTGGTTCCTCTTATAATTCACCCCTCCACTTT
CASSLVFSGSSYNSPLHF
>NA|TRBD1|TRBV24-1|TRBJ1-5
TGTGCCACCAGTGAATCAGGGGGCTGGCCCCAGCATTTT
CATSESGGWPQHF
>few|TRBD1|TRBV3-1|TRBJ1-2
TGTGCCAGCAGCCTCTGGGACAGGCCTAACTATGGCTACACCTTC
CASSLWDRPNYGYTF
>NA|NA|TRBV7-8|TRBJ1-4
TGTGCCAGCAGCTTAGCGGAACCGGGGTGGGGCGAAAAACTGTTTTTT
CASSLAEPGWGEKLFF
>NA|NA|TRBV7-8|TRBJ2-4
TGTGCCAGCAGCGATTGGACTGCTGGAAAAAACATTCAGTACTTC
CASSDWTAGKNIQYF
>NA|NA|TRBV7-8|TRBJ1-1
TGTGCCAGCAGCCCCGGGAAGGCGGGGTCCACTGAAGCTTTCTTT
CASSPGKAGSTEAFF
>NA|NA|TRBV3-1|TRBJ1-2
TGTGCCAGCAGCCAGGGAGGGAATGGCTACACCTTC
CASSQGGNGYTF
>NA|TRBD2|TRBV12-3/TRBV12-4|TRBJ2-1
TGTGCCAGCAGGGGACTAGCGGGAGGGACTCAGTTCTTC
CASRGLAGGTQFF
>NA|NA|TRBV5-1|TRBJ2-2
TGCGCCAGCAGCTTAGTTCCGTCCGGGGAGCTGTTTTTT
CASSLVPSGELFF
>NA|NA|TRBV7-2|TRBJ1-4
TGTGCCAGCAGCTCCCCCTTGGGGCAGCTAAATGAAAAACTGTTTTTT
CASSSPLGQLNEKLFF
>few|NA|TRBV9|TRBJ2-2
TGTGCCAGCAGCGTAAATATTCGGGACACCGGGGAGCTGTTTTTT
CASSVNIRDTGELFF
>few|TRBD1|TRBV5-5|TRBJ1-4
TGTGCCAGCAGCTCAGGGACAGGCGGGCGAAAACTGTTTTTT
CASSSGTGGRKLFF
>few|TRBD1|TRBV5-1|TRBJ2-7
TGCGCCAGCAGCCCCCGCGGACAGGGGTCCTACGAGCAGTACTTC
CASSPRGQGSYEQYF